The 28 T cell receptor beta chains given below trace back to one sample, sequenced in a study of blood T cell repertoires in COVID-19. Clones were sequenced by immunoSEQ multiplex PCR, and TCRdb holds only the in-frame ones, with some missing. This sample has around 500,000 clones, with roughly nine tenths found just once. The specimen sequenced was PBMCs or T cells enriched from blood (not recorded which). The receptor set was obtained from a woman aged 60-70 years who had recovered from COVID-19.

This chain uses TRBV2 with TRBJ2-7; 7 bases are a match to TRBD1. The ends lost 10 bases at V and 6 bases at J; junction bases unmatched: 15. The germline gives CDR1 SNHLY, CDR2 FYNNEI. The CDR3 totals 14 residues. The CDR3 protein is CAKNTGDSVGEQYF. In DNA form, the CDR3 reads TGTGCCAAAAACACAGGGGATTCTGTCGGCGAGCAGTACTTC.

The chain links TRBV3-1 (or the pseudogene TRBV3-2) to TRBJ1-1; 11 nucleotides align to TRBD1. Germline values: CDR1 LGHDT, CDR2 YNNKEL (reference sequence). The junction had 15 bases not matched to a gene; V was cut back by 8 bases and J by 7 bases. This CDR3 is 16 amino acids long. The CDR3 nucleotides are TGTGCCAGCGGAAAAGGACAGGGGGCGCGGATGGGTGAAGCTTTCTTT. Protein sequence: CASGKGQGARMGEAFF.

This clone turned up a few times. The CDR3, as DNA: TGCGCCAGCAGCTTGTACGGTCACCCCACTGAAGCTTTCTTT. As protein: CASSLYGHPTEAFF. The rearrangement uses TRBV5-1 and TRBJ1-1, with D unresolved. Trimming removed 1 base at V and 4 bases at J, with 11 bases between. The CDR3 runs to 14 residues. Germline CDR1 SGHRS, CDR2 YFSETQ.

On this clone: In the same sample, other DNA sequences code for this CDR3. The chain is built from TRBV30 and TRBJ2-3, with 7 bases aligning to TRBD1. J was trimmed by 6 bases and V by 0 bases; bases with no gene match: 3. Germline V gives CDR1 GTSNPN, CDR2 SVGIG (reference sequence). CDR3 size: 13 residues. CDR3 nucleotide sequence: TGTGCCTGGAGTGTACAGGGGACGGATACGCAGTATTTT. Translated: CAWSVQGTDTQYF.

This clone was counted between two and nine times. The rearrangement joins TRBV7-8 to TRBJ2-1; 14 bases map to TRBD2. Per the germline V gene, CDR1 is SGHVS and CDR2 is FQNEAQ. The J segment lost 0 bases and the V segment lost 4 bases, leaving 11 bases of the junction unmatched. The CDR3 extends over 20 amino acids. For the CDR3, the DNA is TGTGCCAGCAGCTCGACGAGGACTAGCGGGGGGCTAAGCTCCTACAATGAGCAGTTCTTC. Residues: CASSSTRTSGGLSSYNEQFF.

This clone was counted a single time. V usage is TRBV3-1 (or the pseudogene TRBV3-2) and J usage is TRBJ2-3, with D possibly being TRBD2 (5 bases). The CDR3 length is 13 residues. The germline CDR1 and CDR2 sequences are LGHDT and YNNKEL (reference sequence). Deletions cut 0 bases from V and 6 bases from J, with 7 bases between. The CDR3 nucleotides are TGTGCCAGCAGCCAAGAGTGGGAGGATACGCAGTATTTT. It translates to CASSQEWEDTQYF.

The genes are TRBV14 and TRBJ2-1, with D maybe TRBD2 (5 bases). Germline V gives CDR1 SGHDN, CDR2 FVKESK. CDR3 size: 14 residues. Trimming left V 4 bases short and J 6 bases short, with 13 bases between. DNA of the CDR3: TGTGCCAGCAGCCCTCCCCTACTAGTCAATGAGCAGTTCTTC. This sequence encodes CASSPPLLVNEQFF.

This clone was counted between two and nine times. The rearrangement uses TRBV28 and TRBJ2-7; 8 positions agree with TRBD2. J gave up 7 bases and V 3 bases, and 8 bases lay outside the gene matches. CDR1 MDHEN and CDR2 SYDVKM come from the germline V gene. This CDR3 comprises 14 residues. DNA of the CDR3: TGTGCCAGCAGTTTCCCGCGGGGGGCGCGGGAGCAGTACTTC. Protein sequence: CASSFPRGAREQYF.

Only a few counts were recorded for this clone. The rearrangement links TRBV11-2 to TRBJ1-3, with 9 bases fitting TRBD1. This CDR3 has 14 residues. The junction had 4 bases not matched to a gene; V was cut back by 5 bases and J by 5 bases. Germline CDR1 reads SGHAT; CDR2 reads FQNNGV. CDR3 residues: CASSPTGGRNTIYF. CDR3 sequence (DNA): TGTGCCAGCAGCCCCACAGGGGGCAGAAACACCATATATTTT.

The genes are TRBV2 and TRBJ1-6; 9 bases are a match to TRBD1. With 3 bases clipped from V and 7 bases from J, the junction kept 7 bases outside the gene matches. The CDR3 covers 16 residues. Germline assignment: CDR1 SNHLY and CDR2 FYNNEI. Written as DNA, the CDR3 is TGTGCCAGCAGTGACGACCGGGACAGGGAGAATTCACCCCTCCACTTT. Its translation is CASSDDRDRENSPLHF.

The gene calls are TRBV11-2 and TRBJ2-1; 7 nucleotides line up with TRBD1. This CDR3 comprises 16 residues. V gave up 5 bases and J gave up 7 bases; unmatched junction bases: 14. Germline CDR1 SGHAT, CDR2 FQNNGV. The CDR3 region has the DNA TGTGCCAGCAGCATAGGACAGGCCCACTACGGGAATGAGCAGTTCTTC. The encoded protein is CASSIGQAHYGNEQFF.

V and J are TRBV6-5 and TRBJ1-1; maybe TRBD1 (6 bases). Trimming stripped 4 bases from V and 2 bases from J, with 8 bases between. The germline gives CDR1 MNHEY, CDR2 SVGAGI. The CDR3 is 13 amino acids. The CDR3 reads CASSWTVNTEAFF. CDR3 DNA sequence: TGTGCCAGCAGTTGGACAGTTAACACTGAAGCTTTCTTT.

The chain links TRBV21-1 to TRBJ2-7; the table's D call TRBD2 went unverified against the DNA. TRBV21-1 is designated a pseudogene. CDR3 length: 15 amino acids. CDR3 sequence (DNA): TGTGCCAGCTTCCAGCGGGGGGTAAACTCCTACGAGCAGTACGTC. Amino acid sequence: CASFQRGVNSYEQYV.

This chain uses TRBV24-1 with TRBJ1-5, with D perhaps matching TRBD1 (6 bases). Germline loops: CDR1 KGHDR, CDR2 SFDVKD. The germline V and J ends were trimmed by 3 bases and 4 bases, with 24 bases remaining between them. The CDR3 runs 19 residues. CDR3 coding DNA: TGTGCCACCAGTGATCCTCTTCGACATAACAGGGTAGGGAATCAGCCCCAGCATTTT. This codes for CATSDPLRHNRVGNQPQHF.

The V and J genes are TRBV5-1 and TRBJ2-7; 7 bases align to TRBD1. V shed 5 bases and J 4 bases; nucleotides not matched to a gene: 3. From germline, CDR1 is SGHRS and CDR2 YFSETQ. This CDR3 has 12 amino acids. The CDR3 DNA follows: TGCGCCAGCAGGACAGGGAGATACGAGCAGTACGTC. Protein sequence: CASRTGRYEQYV.

The chain uses TRBV4-1 and TRBJ2-1; 8 positions agree with TRBD2. The CDR3 sequence is 14 residues long. Unmatched junction bases numbered 9, after V lost 4 bases and J lost 10 bases. The V gene's germline CDR1 is MGHRA and CDR2 YSYEKL. The CDR3 DNA sequence: TGCGCCAGCAGCCGTTCCGGGACTAGTTTCGAGCAGTTCTTC. Encoded protein: CASSRSGTSFEQFF.

The CDR3 region is CATSDSRAYQETQYF. CDR3 sequence (DNA): TGTGCCACCAGTGATTCCAGGGCCTACCAAGAGACCCAGTACTTC. V is TRBV24-1 and J is TRBJ2-5; D may be TRBD1 (5 bases). V lost 2 bases to trimming and J lost 0 bases, with 9 bases between them. Germline V gene sequence: CDR1 KGHDR, CDR2 SFDVKD. The CDR3 has 15 amino acids.

The gene calls are TRBV19 and TRBJ1-3, with D uncertain. The CDR3 length is 14 residues. Germline V lookup: CDR1 LNHDA, CDR2 SQIVND (reference sequence). V was pared by 7 bases and J by 5 bases, with 15 bases between. DNA for the CDR3: TGTGCCAGTAACTCCGACTCCAGAAGAAACACCATATATTTT. Amino acids: CASNSDSRRNTIYF. Using reference TRBV19 and TRBJ1-3 for the parts outside the CDR3, the full variable domain is DGGITQSPKYLFRKEGQNVTLSCEQNLNHDAMYWYRQDPGQGLRLIYYSQIVNDFQKGDIAEGYSVSREKKESFPLTVTSAQKNPTAFYLCASNSDSRRNTIYFGEGSWLTVV.

V gene TRBV5-1 combines with J gene TRBJ2-2; the match to TRBD1 covers 9 bases. The V gene's germline CDR1 is SGHRS and CDR2 YFSETQ. V trimming: 4 bases; J trimming: 7 bases; junction bases outside the gene matches: 5. This CDR3 is built from 14 residues. The CDR3 sequence is CASSAAGQGGELFF. The CDR3 DNA follows: TGCGCCAGCAGCGCGGCGGGACAGGGCGGGGAGCTGTTTTTT.

This rearrangement joins TRBV24-1 to TRBJ2-2, with TRBD1 matching over 7 bases. V shed 7 bases, J shed 5 bases, and the junction held 6 bases outside the gene matches. Germline-derived CDR1 and CDR2 are KGHDR and SFDVKD. The CDR3 is 14 amino acids. The CDR3 protein is CATSRQGGTGELFF. CDR3 sequence (DNA): TGTGCCACCAGCCGACAGGGTGGGACCGGGGAGCTGTTTTTT.

The chain joins TRBV2 to TRBJ2-5, with a tentative D call TRBD2 (6 bases). CDR1 and CDR2 from the germline V gene are SNHLY and FYNNEI. V was trimmed by 6 bases and J by 4 bases, leaving 15 bases between them. This CDR3 comprises 14 residues. The CDR3 DNA reads TGTGCCAGCAGCCCTGCTTTGGAGGGAGAGACCCAGTACTTC. Residues: CASSPALEGETQYF.

The rearrangement links TRBV11-2 to TRBJ1-1; D might be TRBD1 (6 bases). Per germline, CDR1 SGHAT and CDR2 FQNNGV. V gave up 2 bases and J gave up 0 bases, with 13 bases separating them. The CDR3 has 16 amino acids. This chain's CDR3 is CASSLIGRGMNTEAFF. CDR3 in DNA: TGTGCCAGCAGCTTAATCGGCAGGGGCATGAACACTGAAGCTTTCTTT.

V usage is TRBV24-1 and J usage is TRBJ2-5; possible D gene TRBD2, 6 bases. The CDR3 has 17 amino acids. V lost 3 bases and J 2 bases, leaving 18 bases between the germline ends. CDR1 is KGHDR and CDR2 is SFDVKD in the germline V gene. CDR3 DNA: TGTGCCACCAGTGATCCGCTTAAGGCTAGCGAACAAGAGACCCAGTACTTC. This translates into CATSDPLKASEQETQYF.

This chain uses TRBV10-3 with TRBJ1-6, with D unclear. Germline V gene sequence: CDR1 ENHRY, CDR2 SYGVKD. This CDR3 comprises 15 residues. The V end lost 3 bases, the J end lost 0 bases, and 6 bases lay between the germline ends. CDR3 sequence reads: CAISERSSYNSPLHF. The DNA for the CDR3 is TGTGCCATCAGTGAACGGAGCTCCTATAATTCACCCCTCCACTTT.

The chain carries TRBV6-2 or TRBV6-3 and TRBJ1-2; 7 bases align to TRBD1. Trimming took 6 bases from V and 4 from J; bases not matched to a gene: 11. CDR1 and CDR2 from the germline V gene are MNHEY and SVGEGT. The CDR3 runs 15 residues. The CDR3 DNA sequence: TGTGCCAGCAGCCTGTACAGGGGAGGATCCTATGGCTACACCTTC. It codes for CASSLYRGGSYGYTF.

V and J are TRBV24-1 and TRBJ1-2; 9 positions agree with TRBD1. The CDR3 length is 14 residues. The trim removed 4 bases at V and 8 bases at J, leaving 7 bases unmatched. Germline CDR1 reads KGHDR; CDR2 reads SFDVKD. CDR3 in DNA: TGTGCCACCAGTGACCCGGGACAGGGAGAAGGCTACACCTTC. Its translation is CATSDPGQGEGYTF.

The chain combines TRBV7-2 with TRBJ1-4; tentative D call: TRBD1 (5 bases). V lost 1 base, J lost 6 bases, and 9 bases lay in between. The CDR3 is 14 residues long. Looked up from germline, CDR1 is SGHTA and CDR2 is FQGNSA. In nucleotides, the CDR3 is TGTGCCAGCAGCTTAGGGGGGGATTATGAAAAACTGTTTTTT. It specifies CASSLGGDYEKLFF.

This chain joins TRBV4-1 and TRBJ2-2; D possibly corresponds to TRBD1 (5 bases). CDR3 length: 13 amino acids. The V end was cut by 1 base, the J end by 7 bases, with 7 bases between. The germline gives CDR1 MGHRA, CDR2 YSYEKL. In DNA form, the CDR3 reads TGCGCCAGCAGCCAAGTAGGGGTCGGGGAGCTGTTTTTT. Encoded protein: CASSQVGVGELFF.